The 11 T cell receptor beta chains below were found in one sample sequenced in a study of blood T cells in healthy people across ages. A J-beta primer mix and a sample-barcoded 5' primer were used in a second PCR of about 6 to 12 cycles. One entry per CDR3 protein, called by TCRdb with MiXCR from the 5' RACE reads. The table has 1.5 million to 1.8 million distinct CDR3 sequences, roughly 43% seen once; the top ten hold about 4%. The sequencing input was blood. Receptors were obtained from a woman between 18 and 29 years old in good health.

This clonotype was recorded only once. The chain uses TRBV5-1 and TRBJ1-1, with D unclear. This CDR3 is built from 13 residues. Trimming removed 3 bases at V and 3 bases at J, with 9 bases between. Germline V gene lookup returns CDR1 SGHRS and CDR2 YFSETQ. The CDR3 spells CASSSRAHTEAFF. DNA of the CDR3: TGCGCCAGCAGCTCCCGGGCGCACACTGAAGCTTTCTTT.

The chain combines TRBV7-2 with TRBJ2-5, with TRBD2 matching 9 bases. The DNA end lines up better with TRBJ2-7; the J call may be wrong. Germline V gene data show CDR1 as SGHTA and CDR2 as FQGNSA. This CDR3 contains 13 residues. CDR3 loop: CASSRGRVDEQYF. CDR3 bases: TGTGCCAGCTCTCGCGGGAGGGTAGACGAGCAGTACTTC.

The V and J genes are TRBV7-6 and TRBJ2-7; D is unclear. V was trimmed by 4 bases and J by 0 bases, leaving 13 bases between them. This CDR3 has 15 amino acids. Germline V gene data show CDR1 as SGHVS and CDR2 as FNYEAQ. CDR3 region: CASSSEAASSYEQYF. The DNA of the CDR3 is TGTGCCAGCAGCTCCGAGGCGGCGAGCTCCTACGAGCAGTACTTC.

The chain links TRBV30 to TRBJ1-1; unclear D gene. The length of the CDR3 is 12 residues. Trimming stripped 3 bases from V and 6 bases from J, with 11 bases between. Germline V gene sequence: CDR1 GTSNPN, CDR2 SVGIG (reference sequence). For the CDR3, the DNA is TGTGCCTGGAGCGTCCAATCAGCTGAAGCTTTCTTT. Encoded protein: CAWSVQSAEAFF.

This rearrangement joins TRBV7-2 to TRBJ2-1, with TRBD1 matching 8 bases. Germline V CDR1 and CDR2: SGHTA, FQGNSA. J gave up 7 bases and V 1 base, and 6 bases lay outside the gene matches. This CDR3 is built from 15 residues. DNA for the CDR3: TGTGCCAGCAGCTTAGTGCGAGACAGGGGTAATGAGCAGTTCTTC. This translates into CASSLVRDRGNEQFF.

The chain has TRBV7-2 and TRBJ2-3; 9 bases line up with TRBD2. V lost 5 bases and J lost 0; bases outside the gene matches: 9. Germline-derived CDR1 and CDR2 are SGHTA and FQGNSA. The CDR3 loop spans 17 amino acids. The CDR3 DNA reads TGTGCCAGCAGCCAACAGCTAGCGGGGTCTAGCACAGATACGCAGTATTTT. This gives the protein CASSQQLAGSSTDTQYF.

The J gene is TRBJ2-5, the V gene TRBV10-3; 10 bases fit TRBD2. Gene TRBJ2-7 matches the end of the DNA better, so the J call may be wrong. The CDR3 is 15 residues long. CDR1 is ENHRY and CDR2 is SYGVKD in the germline V gene. This CDR3 reads CAITAGTSENYEQYF. CDR3 nucleotide sequence: TGTGCCATCACGGCAGGGACTAGCGAGAACTACGAGCAGTACTTC.

The V gene is TRBV4-2, the J gene TRBJ1-1; D is unresolved. The CDR3 contains 15 residues. V was cut by 3 bases and J by 2 bases, with 13 bases left in between. Germline values: CDR1 LGHNA, CDR2 YNFKEQ. The CDR3 sequence: CASSHMFRTNTEAFF. DNA for the CDR3: TGTGCCAGCAGCCATATGTTTCGGACTAACACTGAAGCTTTCTTT.

This clonotype was counted between two and nine times. The chain joins TRBV12-3 or TRBV12-4 to TRBJ2-1; D may be TRBD2 (6 bases). V was cut by 4 bases and J by 2 bases, with 18 bases left in between. The CDR3 is 17 amino acids. The CDR3 protein is CASSSVILAATYNEQFF. In DNA, the CDR3 is TGTGCCAGCAGTTCCGTGATACTAGCCGCTACCTACAATGAGCAGTTCTTC.

In this sample, this clonotype turned up once. The CDR3 region is CSVDFQGASFF. The CDR3 nucleotides are TGCAGCGTTGACTTCCAGGGTGCATCTTTCTTT. The J gene is TRBJ1-1, the V gene TRBV29-1; D may be TRBD1 (5 bases). CDR1 and CDR2 from the germline V gene are SQVTM and ANQGSEA. The ends were cut back, 3 bases at V and 12 bases at J, with 14 bases in the middle. The CDR3 sequence is 11 residues long.

This clonotype occurred a few times. V gene TRBV28 combines with J gene TRBJ1-6, with TRBD1 matching over 7 bases. Germline lookup yields CDR1 MDHEN and CDR2 SYDVKM. Trimming cost V 3 bases and J 0 bases; bases outside gene matches: 5. CDR3 length equals 17 residues. CDR3 sequence reads: CASSLQTGSSYNSPLHF. Here the CDR3 DNA reads TGTGCCAGCAGTTTGCAGACAGGGAGCTCCTATAATTCACCCCTCCACTTT.